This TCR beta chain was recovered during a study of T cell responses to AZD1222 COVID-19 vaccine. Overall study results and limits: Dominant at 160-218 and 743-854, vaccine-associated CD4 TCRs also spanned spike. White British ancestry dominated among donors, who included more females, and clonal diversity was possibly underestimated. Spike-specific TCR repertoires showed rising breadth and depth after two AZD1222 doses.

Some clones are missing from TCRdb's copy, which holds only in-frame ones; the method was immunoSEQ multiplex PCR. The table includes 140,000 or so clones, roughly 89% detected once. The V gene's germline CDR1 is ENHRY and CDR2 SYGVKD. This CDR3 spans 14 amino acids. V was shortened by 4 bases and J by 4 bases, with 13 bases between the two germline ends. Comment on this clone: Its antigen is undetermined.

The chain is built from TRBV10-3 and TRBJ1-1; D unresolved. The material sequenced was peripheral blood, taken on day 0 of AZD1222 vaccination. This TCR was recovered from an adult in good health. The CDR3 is CAISVLVAGTEAFF. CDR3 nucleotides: TGTGCCATCAGTGTCCTTGTGGCAGGCACTGAAGCTTTCTTT.